Listed below are T cell receptor beta chains from one sample, sequenced in a study of cytomegalovirus exposure and HLA in healthy donors. Measured with immunoSEQ multiplex PCR; TCRdb has only the in-frame clones, and not every one. Seen here are around 130,000 clones, roughly three quarters observed once, and the top ten hold roughly 0.9%. The sequenced material came from PBMCs. The receptor set was obtained from a woman aged 60-70 years in good health and CMV-seronegative. The CDR3 runs from the conserved cysteine through the conserved F or W. D genes are given only for firm matches. Only part of the rows carry a size: once, few, many, or a class if the clone is expanded.

D gene,J gene,V gene,clone size,CDR3 protein,CDR3 DNA
-,TRBJ2-7,TRBV1,-,CTSSQLFRGRVHEQYF,TGCACCAGCAGCCAACTGTTTAGGGGGCGCGTCCACGAGCAGTACTTC
TRBD1,TRBJ1-1,TRBV27,-,CASSVRDRGYSNTEAFF,TGTGCCAGCAGTGTCCGGGACAGGGGTTACTCGAACACTGAAGCTTTCTTT
-,TRBJ2-7,TRBV5-1,-,CASSRDLESYEQYF,TGCGCCAGCAGCCGGGATTTGGAGTCCTACGAGCAGTACTTC
-,TRBJ1-4,TRBV7-6,-,CASRSNEKLFF,TGTGCCAGCAGGAGTAATGAAAAACTGTTTTTT
-,TRBJ1-2,TRBV14,-,CASSLAGDYGYTF,TGTGCCAGCAGCCTGGCAGGGGACTATGGCTACACCTTC
TRBD1,TRBJ2-1,TRBV5-1,few,CASSHPIRQGRNEQFF,TGCGCCAGCAGCCACCCGATACGACAGGGAAGGAATGAGCAGTTCTTC
-,TRBJ1-2,TRBV18,few,CASSPGGSGYGYTF,TGTGCCAGCTCACCAGGGGGCAGTGGCTATGGCTACACCTTC
TRBD1,TRBJ2-1,TRBV7-3,-,CASSPPGQTGNEQFF,TGTGCCAGCAGCCCTCCGGGACAGACCGGCAATGAGCAGTTCTTC
TRBD1,TRBJ2-7,TRBV6-1,-,CASGPGQGYEQYF,TGTGCCAGCGGTCCGGGACAGGGGTACGAGCAGTACTTC
-,TRBJ1-2,TRBV30,once,CAWSVRGLTYGYTF,TGTGCCTGGAGTGTACGGGGACTGACCTATGGCTACACCTTC
TRBD1,TRBJ1-1,TRBV29-1,-,CSATDRADTEAFF,TGCAGCGCTACAGACAGGGCCGACACTGAAGCTTTCTTT
TRBD1,TRBJ2-3,TRBV28,-,CASSSPGGLLTDTQYF,TGTGCCAGCAGTTCACCAGGGGGCCTTCTCACAGATACGCAGTATTTT
TRBD1,TRBJ1-4,TRBV27,-,CASSFRDRGSNEKLFF,TGTGCCAGCAGTTTTAGGGACAGGGGAAGTAATGAAAAACTGTTTTTT
TRBD2,TRBJ2-2,TRBV7-3,-,CASSLNPSGNTGELFF,TGTGCCAGCAGCTTAAATCCTAGCGGAAACACCGGGGAGCTGTTTTTT
TRBD1,TRBJ1-1,TRBV19,-,CASSIGQGVGTEAFF,TGTGCCAGTAGTATAGGGCAGGGGGTCGGCACTGAAGCTTTCTTT
TRBD2,TRBJ2-7,TRBV4-1,-,CASSLTSGSAYEQYF,TGCGCCAGCAGCCTTACTAGCGGGAGTGCCTACGAGCAGTACTTC
TRBD1,TRBJ1-4,TRBV5-1,few,CASSLPSGTGDEKLFF,TGCGCCAGCAGCTTGCCGTCCGGGACAGGGGATGAAAAACTGTTTTTT
TRBD1,TRBJ1-2,TRBV28,-,CASSYPGQGVRGGYTF,TGTGCCAGCAGTTATCCGGGACAGGGGGTCAGGGGTGGCTACACCTTC
-,TRBJ2-3,TRBV29-1,few,CSVETVQDTQYF,TGCAGCGTTGAAACAGTCCAAGATACGCAGTATTTT
TRBD2,TRBJ2-1,TRBV5-1,once,CASSFLGLAGGLEQFF,TGCGCCAGCAGCTTCCTAGGACTAGCGGGGGGGCTGGAGCAGTTCTTC
TRBD2,TRBJ2-3,TRBV19,-,CASRLAGGPSDTQYF,TGTGCCAGTAGGCTAGCGGGAGGGCCTTCTGATACGCAGTATTTT
-,TRBJ1-2,TRBV30,few,CAWTGLVGYTF,TGTGCCTGGACAGGGTTAGTGGGCTACACCTTC
TRBD2,TRBJ2-7,TRBV7-6,-,CASSFASGGFYEQYF,TGTGCCAGCAGCTTTGCTAGCGGGGGATTCTACGAGCAGTACTTC
TRBD1,TRBJ1-2,TRBV4-1,-,CASSQDGTGGWRYGYTF,TGCGCCAGCAGCCAAGATGGGACAGGGGGGTGGAGGTATGGCTACACCTTC
TRBD1,TRBJ1-2,TRBV14,-,CASSQQTGVPGYTF,TGTGCCAGCAGCCAACAAACAGGGGTTCCCGGCTACACCTTC
TRBD1,TRBJ2-7,TRBV27,few,CASSSRGLEQYF,TGTGCCAGCAGTTCCAGGGGGCTCGAGCAGTACTTC
-,TRBJ1-1,TRBV27,-,CATRDSMNTEAFF,TGTGCCACCAGGGACTCCATGAACACTGAAGCTTTCTTT
-,TRBJ1-4,TRBV4-1,-,CASSLARGFEKLFF,TGCGCCAGCAGCCTCGCCCGGGGGTTCGAGAAACTGTTTTTT
-,TRBJ2-3,TRBV19,-,CASARQPSSTDTQYF,TGTGCCAGCGCCCGACAGCCATCTAGCACAGATACGCAGTATTTT
-,TRBJ2-3,TRBV7-3,-,CASSLTAVRTDTQYF,TGTGCCAGCAGCTTAACGGCCGTCCGCACAGATACGCAGTATTTT
-,TRBJ1-1,TRBV9,-,CASSSRGGNTEAFF,TGTGCCAGCAGCTCTCGCGGGGGGAACACTGAAGCTTTCTTT
TRBD1,TRBJ1-1,TRBV2,-,CASSGDRGRSPAFF,TGTGCCAGCAGTGGAGACAGGGGGCGCAGCCCAGCTTTCTTT
-,TRBJ1-4,TRBV30,-,CAWSVGRRNEKLFF,TGTGCCTGGAGTGTCGGCAGGAGGAATGAAAAACTGTTTTTT
TRBD1,TRBJ2-7,TRBV10-3,-,CAINQDRASYEQYF,TGTGCCATCAATCAGGACAGGGCCTCCTACGAGCAGTACTTC
-,TRBJ2-7,TRBV5-1,-,CASSRSGAPAYEQYF,TGCGCCAGCAGCCGTTCAGGGGCGCCGGCCTACGAGCAGTACTTC
-,TRBJ1-5,TRBV4-1,few,CASSPHRVQSNQPQHF,TGCGCCAGCAGCCCCCACAGAGTGCAGAGCAATCAGCCCCAGCATTTT
TRBD2,TRBJ2-3,TRBV5-1,-,CASSHSGGSDTQYF,TGCGCCAGCAGCCATAGCGGGGGATCAGATACGCAGTATTTT
-,TRBJ2-7,TRBV21-1,few,CASSLSYEQYF,TGTGCCAGCAGCCTTAGCTACGAGCAGTACTTC
-,TRBJ2-7,TRBV6-6,-,CASTSGESSTYEQYF,TGTGCCAGCACCTCCGGGGAATCCTCAACCTACGAGCAGTACTTC
TRBD1,TRBJ2-1,TRBV5-1,-,CASSLEPGQPVFSYNEQFF,TGCGCCAGCAGCTTGGAGCCGGGACAGCCAGTTTTTTCCTACAATGAGCAGTTCTTC
TRBD2,TRBJ2-3,TRBV5-1,-,CASSPPTSGTYTQYF,TGCGCCAGCAGCCCACCGACTAGCGGGACTTATACGCAGTATTTT
-,TRBJ1-1,TRBV7-3,-,CASSLTRDTREAFF,TGTGCCAGCAGCTTAACGAGGGACACCCGTGAAGCTTTCTTT
TRBD2,TRBJ2-5,TRBV9,few,CASSPIAGGQETQYF,TGTGCCAGCAGCCCAATAGCGGGGGGTCAAGAGACCCAGTACTTC
-,TRBJ2-3,TRBV10-3,-,CAISERGGTDTQYF,TGTGCCATCAGTGAGAGGGGCGGCACAGATACGCAGTATTTT
TRBD1,TRBJ1-4,TRBV28,-,CASRGTGSEKLFF,TGTGCCAGCAGAGGGACAGGGAGTGAAAAACTGTTTTTT
-,TRBJ2-7,TRBV27,-,CASSPSYRGGPYEQYF,TGTGCCAGCAGTCCTTCTTACAGGGGAGGTCCCTACGAGCAGTACTTC
TRBD1,TRBJ2-1,TRBV19,few,CASSMGQGRRNNEQFF,TGTGCCAGTAGTATGGGACAGGGTCGGAGGAACAATGAGCAGTTCTTC
TRBD2,TRBJ2-1,TRBV6-1,-,CASREESGGAVYNEQFF,TGTGCCAGCAGGGAAGAAAGCGGGGGGGCCGTCTACAATGAGCAGTTCTTC
-,TRBJ1-5,TRBV19,few,CASSVQVYNQPQHF,TGTGCCAGTAGTGTACAGGTCTACAATCAGCCCCAGCATTTT
TRBD1,TRBJ1-2,TRBV30,-,CAWSLNNRGRYTF,TGTGCCTGGAGCCTAAATAACAGGGGTCGCTACACCTTC
TRBD2,TRBJ2-1,TRBV10-3,-,CAISESGTRLGEQFF,TGTGCCATCAGTGAATCCGGGACTAGACTGGGTGAGCAGTTCTTC
TRBD1,TRBJ1-2,TRBV6-4,-,CASSDSIQGGDYGYTF,TGTGCCAGCAGTGACTCGATACAGGGGGGGGACTATGGCTACACCTTC
-,TRBJ1-1,TRBV18,-,CASSAFGSNTEAFF,TGTGCCAGCTCCGCGTTCGGGAGTAACACTGAAGCTTTCTTT
TRBD2,TRBJ2-2,TRBV7-9,-,CASSLRASGGASSTGELFF,TGTGCCAGCAGCTTAAGAGCTAGCGGGGGGGCCTCGAGCACCGGGGAGCTGTTTTTT